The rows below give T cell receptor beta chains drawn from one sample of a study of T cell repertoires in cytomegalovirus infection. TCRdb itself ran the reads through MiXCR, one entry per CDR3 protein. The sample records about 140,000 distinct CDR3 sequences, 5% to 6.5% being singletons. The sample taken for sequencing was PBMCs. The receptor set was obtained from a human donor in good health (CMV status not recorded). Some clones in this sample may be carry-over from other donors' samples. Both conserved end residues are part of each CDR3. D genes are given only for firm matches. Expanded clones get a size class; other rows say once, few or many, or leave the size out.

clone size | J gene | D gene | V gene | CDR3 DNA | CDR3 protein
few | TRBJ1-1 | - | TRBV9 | TGTGCCGCGTCACGGGGGCTGGGAACTGAAGCTTTCTTT | CAASRGLGTEAFF
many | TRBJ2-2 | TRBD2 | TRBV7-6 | TGTGCCAGCAGCCCGCCGACTAGCGGGGGGACCGGGGAGCTGTTTTTT | CASSPPTSGGTGELFF
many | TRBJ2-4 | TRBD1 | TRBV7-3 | TGTGCCAGCAGCTGGGACAGGGGGGACATTCAGTACTTC | CASSWDRGDIQYF
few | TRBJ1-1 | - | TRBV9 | TGTGCCAGCAGCGTAGACGGCAGGACGAGCACTGAAGCTTTCTTT | CASSVDGRTSTEAFF
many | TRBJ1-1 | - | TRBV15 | TGTGCCACCAGCAGAGTTGGGGGTGTGAACACTGAAGCTTTCTTT | CATSRVGGVNTEAFF
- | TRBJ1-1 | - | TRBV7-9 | TGTGCCAGCAGCTCATCGGGGCTTTTAGCTTTCTTT | CASSSSGLLAFF
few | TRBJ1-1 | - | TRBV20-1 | TGCAGTGCTAGTGATTTACTCCAGGGGCCCATAGGTTCTGAAGCTTTCTTT | CSASDLLQGPIGSEAFF
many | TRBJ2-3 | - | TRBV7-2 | TGTGCCAGCAGCTTAGTGGCCACTAGCACAGATACGCAGTATTTT | CASSLVATSTDTQYF
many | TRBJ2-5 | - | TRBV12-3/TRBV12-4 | TGTGCCAGCAGTTTCTCCGGGCTAGTAATGGAACAAGAGACCCAGTACTTC | CASSFSGLVMEQETQYF
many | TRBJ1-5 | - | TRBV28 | TGTGCCAGCAGCCGAGGACAGCAGCCCCAGCATTTT | CASSRGQQPQHF
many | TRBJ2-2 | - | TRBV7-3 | TGTGCCAGCAGTCCCCTGAGGAACACCGGGGAGCTGTTTTTT | CASSPLRNTGELFF
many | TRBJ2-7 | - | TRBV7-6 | TGTGCCAGCAGCCCTCCGGGGCACTACGAGCAGTACTTC | CASSPPGHYEQYF
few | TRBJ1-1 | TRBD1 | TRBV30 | TGTGCCTGGAGTGGGACAGGGGTAGCTTTCTTT | CAWSGTGVAFF
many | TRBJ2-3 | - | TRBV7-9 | TGTGCCAGCAGCTCCACCACTTACAGGTCCGGCACAGATACGCAGTATTTT | CASSSTTYRSGTDTQYF
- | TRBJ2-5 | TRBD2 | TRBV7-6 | TGTGTCAGCAGCTGGGGACTAGCGGTCCAAGAGACCCAGTACTTC | CVSSWGLAVQETQYF
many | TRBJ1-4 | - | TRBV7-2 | TGTGCCAGCAGCTCTTGGGGGCTGAATGAAAAACTGTTTTTT | CASSSWGLNEKLFF
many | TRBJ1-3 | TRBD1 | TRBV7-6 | TGTGCCAGCAGCTCCGGATTGGGACAGAGAAGCTCTGGAAACACCATATATTTT | CASSSGLGQRSSGNTIYF
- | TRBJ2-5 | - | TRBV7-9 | TGTGCCAGCAACCTCCCGGGGCGAGGAGAGACCCAGTACTTC | CASNLPGRGETQYF
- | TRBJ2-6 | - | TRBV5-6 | TGTGCCAGCAGCTCAACAGCTGGGGCCAACGTCCTGACTTTC | CASSSTAGANVLTF
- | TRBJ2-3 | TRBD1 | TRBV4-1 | TGCGCCAGCAGTCGACAGGGGACATATTCTAGCACAGATACGCAGTATTTT | CASSRQGTYSSTDTQYF
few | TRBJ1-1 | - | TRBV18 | TGTGCCAGCTCACCCCCAGGATTCATGAACACTGAAGCTTTCTTT | CASSPPGFMNTEAFF
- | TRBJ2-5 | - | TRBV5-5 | TGTGCCAGCAGCTTATTCGATACCCAAGAGACCCAGTACTTC | CASSLFDTQETQYF
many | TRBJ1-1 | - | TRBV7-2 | TGTGCCAGCAGCTTAGTTCATCGGGTGGTCACTGAAGCTTTCTTT | CASSLVHRVVTEAFF
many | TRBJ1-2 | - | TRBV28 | TGTGCCAGCATCTCCCAGGGAGAAGAAGGCTACACCTTC | CASISQGEEGYTF
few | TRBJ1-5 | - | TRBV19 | TGTGCCAGTAGTACCCGGGACGGTGGGATAGGGAGCAATCAGCCCCAGCATTTT | CASSTRDGGIGSNQPQHF
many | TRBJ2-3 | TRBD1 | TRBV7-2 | TGTGCCAGCAGCTTGTCTGGGAGGACAGGGAGAACAGATACGCAGTATTTT | CASSLSGRTGRTDTQYF
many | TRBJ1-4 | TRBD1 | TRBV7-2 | TGTGCCAGCAGCTTAAACAGGGGTGAAAAACTGTTTTTT | CASSLNRGEKLFF
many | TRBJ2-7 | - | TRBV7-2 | TGTGCCAGCACCCAAGGGACGCCTACGGACGAGCAGTACTTC | CASTQGTPTDEQYF
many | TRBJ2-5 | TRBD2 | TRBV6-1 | TGTGCCAGCAGTGAACCTCCGGGACTAGTAAGAGAGACCCAGTACTTC | CASSEPPGLVRETQYF
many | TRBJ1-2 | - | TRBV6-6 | TGTGCCAGCAGTTACCCCCGTGACCGCACCGAAGGAGGCTACACCTTC | CASSYPRDRTEGGYTF
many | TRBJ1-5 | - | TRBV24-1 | TGTGCCACCAGTGATCGCACGAGCAATCAGCCCCAGCATTTT | CATSDRTSNQPQHF
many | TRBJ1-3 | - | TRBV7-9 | TGTGCCAGCCTCCCCAGCGGGGGGAGGTATGGAAACACCATATATTTT | CASLPSGGRYGNTIYF
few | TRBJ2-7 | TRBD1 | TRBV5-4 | TGTGCCAGCAGCCAGGGACAGGGGAGCCATCGTCTCTACGAGCAGTACTTC | CASSQGQGSHRLYEQYF
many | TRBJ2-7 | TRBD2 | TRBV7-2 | TGTGCCAGCAGCTCCCGAGAGGGCGGGGGTACGGTCGAGCAGTACTTC | CASSSREGGGTVEQYF
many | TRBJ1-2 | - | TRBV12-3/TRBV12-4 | TGTGCCAGCAGTATGGGAAGCGGAGGTAGGGAAGGCTACACCTTC | CASSMGSGGREGYTF
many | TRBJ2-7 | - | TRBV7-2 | TGTGCCAGCAGCCTAAGCCGGGGGACCTTGGGGGAGCAGTACTTC | CASSLSRGTLGEQYF
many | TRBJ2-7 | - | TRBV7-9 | TGTGCCAGCAGCCACCCGGGAAGGAGCGAGCAGTACTTC | CASSHPGRSEQYF
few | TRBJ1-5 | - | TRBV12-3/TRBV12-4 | TGTGCCAGCAGTTTAGGGGGATCGGGTAGCAATCAGCCCCAGCATTTT | CASSLGGSGSNQPQHF
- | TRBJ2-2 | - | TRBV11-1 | TGTGCCAGCAGCAAGAATACCTTGGGCGGGGAGCTGTTTTTT | CASSKNTLGGELFF
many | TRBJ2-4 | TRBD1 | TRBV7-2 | TGTGCCAGCAGCGCCCACAGGGGACCCTTGAACATTCAGTACTTC | CASSAHRGPLNIQYF
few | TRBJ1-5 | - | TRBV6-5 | TGTGCCAGCAGCTTGGGACGGGGGCGCAATCAGCCCCAGCATTTT | CASSLGRGRNQPQHF
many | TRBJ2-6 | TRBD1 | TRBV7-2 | TGTGCCAGCAGCTTAACAGGGGGTAGCTCTGGGGCCAACGTCCTGACTTTC | CASSLTGGSSGANVLTF
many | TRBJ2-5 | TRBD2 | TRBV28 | TGTGCCAGCAGTTTTCAACCCGGGGGGGAAGAGACCCAGTACTTC | CASSFQPGGEETQYF
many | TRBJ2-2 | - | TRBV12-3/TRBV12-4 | TGTGCCAGCAGTACTGGCCGGAACACCGGGGAGCTGTTTTTT | CASSTGRNTGELFF
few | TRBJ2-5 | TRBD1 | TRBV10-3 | TGTGCCATCAGTGAGTCAGGACAGGGGAGCCAAGAGACCCAGTACTTC | CAISESGQGSQETQYF
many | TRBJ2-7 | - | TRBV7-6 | TGTGCCAGCAGCTCAGAAAGCCTCCTCGAGCAGTACTTC | CASSSESLLEQYF
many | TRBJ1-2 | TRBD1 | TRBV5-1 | TGCGCCACCACGGTAGGGACAGGCTATGGCTACACCTTC | CATTVGTGYGYTF
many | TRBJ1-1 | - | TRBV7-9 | TGTGCCAGCAGCTTAGTGACAGAGCGCACTGAAGCTTTCTTT | CASSLVTERTEAFF
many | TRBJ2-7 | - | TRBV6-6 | TGTGCCAGCAGCGACCAGGGGATCCTCTACGAGCAGTACTTC | CASSDQGILYEQYF
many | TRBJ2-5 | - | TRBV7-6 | TGTGCCAGCAGCCCTGGCGGGCCGGAGACCCAGTACTTC | CASSPGGPETQYF
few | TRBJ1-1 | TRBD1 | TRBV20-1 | TGCAGTGTCTGTGACAGGGGGACTGAAGCTTTCTTT | CSVCDRGTEAFF
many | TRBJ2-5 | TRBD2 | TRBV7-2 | TGTGCCAGCAGCTTAAGTGGTCTAGCGGGGGGAGAGACCCAGTACTTC | CASSLSGLAGGETQYF
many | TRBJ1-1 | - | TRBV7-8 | TGTGCCAGCACCGGGACTGGGAACACTGAAGCTTTCTTT | CASTGTGNTEAFF